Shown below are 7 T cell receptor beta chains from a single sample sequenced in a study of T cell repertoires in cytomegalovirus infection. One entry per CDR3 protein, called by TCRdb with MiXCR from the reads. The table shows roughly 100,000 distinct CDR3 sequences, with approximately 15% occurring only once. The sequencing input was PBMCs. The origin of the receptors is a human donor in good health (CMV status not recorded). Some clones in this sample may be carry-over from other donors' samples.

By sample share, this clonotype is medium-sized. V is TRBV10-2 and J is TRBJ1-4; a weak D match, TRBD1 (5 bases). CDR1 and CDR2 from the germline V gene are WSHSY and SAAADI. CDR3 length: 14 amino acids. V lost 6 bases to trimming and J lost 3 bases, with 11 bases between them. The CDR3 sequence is CASRGAGANEKLFF. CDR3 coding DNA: TGCGCCAGCAGAGGGGCGGGGGCTAATGAAAAACTGTTTTTT.

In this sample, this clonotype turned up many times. The CDR3: CASSLGKGRTGELFF. DNA for the CDR3: TGTGCCAGCAGCTTAGGAAAGGGGCGAACCGGGGAGCTGTTTTTT. The rearrangement joins TRBV7-8 to TRBJ2-2, with D tentatively TRBD1 (5 bases). CDR1 SGHVS and CDR2 FQNEAQ come from the germline V gene. V dropped 1 base and J dropped 5 bases, with 11 bases sitting between them. This CDR3 comprises 15 residues.

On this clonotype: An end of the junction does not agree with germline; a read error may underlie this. CDR3 DNA: TGTGCCAGCAGCTTAGGCAGACAGACCTACGAGCCGTACTTC. This sequence encodes CASSLGRQTYEPYF. The rearrangement joins TRBV11-2 to TRBJ2-7; weak D call: TRBD1 (5 bases). The CDR3 length is 14 residues. In germline, CDR1 is SGHAT, CDR2 FQNNGV.

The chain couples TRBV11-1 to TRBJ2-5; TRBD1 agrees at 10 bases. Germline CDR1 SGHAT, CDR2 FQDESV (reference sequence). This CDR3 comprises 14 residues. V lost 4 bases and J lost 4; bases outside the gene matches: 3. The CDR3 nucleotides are TGTGCCAGCAGCTGGGGACAGGGGAGAGAGACCCAGTACTTC. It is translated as CASSWGQGRETQYF.

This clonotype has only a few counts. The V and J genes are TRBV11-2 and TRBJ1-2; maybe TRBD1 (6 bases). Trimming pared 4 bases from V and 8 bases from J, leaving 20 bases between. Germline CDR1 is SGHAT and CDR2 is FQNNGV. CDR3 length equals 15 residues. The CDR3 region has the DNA TGTGCCAGCAGCTCCATCGGCCAGGGAAGGGGGGGCTACACCTTC. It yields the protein CASSSIGQGRGGYTF. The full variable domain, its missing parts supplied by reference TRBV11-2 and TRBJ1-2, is EAGVAQSPRYKIIEKRQSVAFWCNPISGHATLYWYQQILGQGPKLLIQFQNNGVVDDSQLPKDRFSAERLKGVDSTLKIQPAKLEDSAVYLCASSSIGQGRGGYTFGSGTRLTVV.

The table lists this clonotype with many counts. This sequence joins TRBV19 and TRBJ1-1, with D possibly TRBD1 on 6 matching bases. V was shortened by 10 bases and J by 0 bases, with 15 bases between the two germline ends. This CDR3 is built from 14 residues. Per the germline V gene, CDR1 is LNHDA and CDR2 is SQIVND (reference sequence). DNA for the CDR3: TGTGCCACATATACAGGGCGAATGAACACTGAAGCTTTCTTT. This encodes CATYTGRMNTEAFF.

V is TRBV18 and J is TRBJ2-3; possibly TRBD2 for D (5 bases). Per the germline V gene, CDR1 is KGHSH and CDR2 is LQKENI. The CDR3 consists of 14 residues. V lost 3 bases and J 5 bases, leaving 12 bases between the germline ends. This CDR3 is CASSPTQEVDTQYF. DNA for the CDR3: TGTGCCAGCTCACCCACGCAGGAGGTAGATACGCAGTATTTT.